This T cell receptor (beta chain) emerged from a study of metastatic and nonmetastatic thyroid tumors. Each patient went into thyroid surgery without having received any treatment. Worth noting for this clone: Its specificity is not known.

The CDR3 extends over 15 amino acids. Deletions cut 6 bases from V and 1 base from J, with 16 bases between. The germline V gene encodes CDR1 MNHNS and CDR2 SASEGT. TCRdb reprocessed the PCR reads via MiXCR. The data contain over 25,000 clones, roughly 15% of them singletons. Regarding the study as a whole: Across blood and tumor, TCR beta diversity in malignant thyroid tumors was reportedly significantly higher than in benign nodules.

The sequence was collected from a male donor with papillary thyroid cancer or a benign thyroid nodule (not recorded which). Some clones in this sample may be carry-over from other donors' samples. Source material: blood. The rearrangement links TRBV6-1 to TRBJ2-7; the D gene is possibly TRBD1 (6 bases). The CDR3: CASSNRDTASYEQYF. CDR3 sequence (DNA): TGTGCCAGCAGCAACCGGGACACGGCTTCCTACGAGCAGTACTTC.